This TCR beta chain stems from a study of blood T cell repertoires in COVID-19. At the level of the study: Some COVID-19 samples were acute and others convalescent; all came from the United States, Italy and Spain.

Profiled with immunoSEQ multiplex PCR; TCRdb holds only in-frame clones, not every one. The data hold roughly 220,000 clones, with about 90% observed a single time. Germline values: CDR1 SNHLY, CDR2 FYNNEI. The CDR3 loop spans 17 amino acids. V lost 8 bases, J lost 1 base, and 10 bases stayed unmatched. The rearrangement uses TRBV2 and TRBJ2-7; 14 bases are shared with TRBD2. This receptor was identified in a woman in her 50s with acute COVID-19. Input material: PBMCs or T cells enriched from blood (not recorded which). The chain's CDR3 is CASLTGTSGSGSYEQYF. The DNA of the CDR3 is TGTGCCAGCCTAACCGGGACTAGCGGGAGTGGGTCCTACGAGCAGTACTTC.